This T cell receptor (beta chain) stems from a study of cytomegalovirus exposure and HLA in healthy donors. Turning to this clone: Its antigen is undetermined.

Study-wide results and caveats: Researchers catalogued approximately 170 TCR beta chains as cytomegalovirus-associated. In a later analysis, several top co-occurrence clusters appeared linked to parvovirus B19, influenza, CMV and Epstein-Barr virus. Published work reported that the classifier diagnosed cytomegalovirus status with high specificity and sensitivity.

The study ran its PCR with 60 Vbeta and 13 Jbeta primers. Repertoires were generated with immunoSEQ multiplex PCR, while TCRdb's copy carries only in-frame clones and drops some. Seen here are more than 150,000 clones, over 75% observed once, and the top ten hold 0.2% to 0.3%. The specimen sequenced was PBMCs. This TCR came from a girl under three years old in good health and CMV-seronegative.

In DNA form, the CDR3 reads TGCAGCGTTGAGAAGCCGGGACAGGGTTTTACCGGGGAGCTGTTTTTT. It is translated as CSVEKPGQGFTGELFF. The chain uses TRBV29-1 and TRBJ2-2, with 9 bases that match TRBD1. V shed 3 bases and J 5 bases; nucleotides not matched to a gene: 10. Germline values: CDR1 SQVTM, CDR2 ANQGSEA. This CDR3 comprises 16 residues.